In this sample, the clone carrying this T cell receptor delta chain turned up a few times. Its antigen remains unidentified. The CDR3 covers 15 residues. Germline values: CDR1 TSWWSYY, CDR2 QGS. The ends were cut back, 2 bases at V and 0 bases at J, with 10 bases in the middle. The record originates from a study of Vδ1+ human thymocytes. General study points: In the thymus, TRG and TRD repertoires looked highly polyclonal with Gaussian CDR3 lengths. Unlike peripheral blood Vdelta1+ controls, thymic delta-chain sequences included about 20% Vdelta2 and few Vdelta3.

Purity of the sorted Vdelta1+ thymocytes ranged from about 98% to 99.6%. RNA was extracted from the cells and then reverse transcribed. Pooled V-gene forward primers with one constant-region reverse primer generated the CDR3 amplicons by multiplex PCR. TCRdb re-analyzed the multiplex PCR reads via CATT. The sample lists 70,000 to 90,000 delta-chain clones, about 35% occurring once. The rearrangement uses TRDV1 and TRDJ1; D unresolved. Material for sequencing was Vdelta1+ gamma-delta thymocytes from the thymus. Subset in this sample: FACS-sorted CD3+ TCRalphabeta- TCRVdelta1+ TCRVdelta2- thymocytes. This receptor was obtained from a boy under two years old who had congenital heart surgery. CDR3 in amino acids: CALGERRIHTDKLIF. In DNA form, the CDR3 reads TGTGCTCTTGGGGAAAGGCGGATCCACACCGATAAACTCATCTTT.